The 22 T cell receptor beta chains below all came from one sample that was sequenced in a study of cytomegalovirus exposure and HLA in healthy donors. Use of 60 Vbeta and 13 Jbeta primers characterized the PCR. Using immunoSEQ multiplex PCR, the repertoire was profiled, and TCRdb retains in-frame clones only, with some absent. The sample comprises more than 120,000 clones, 80% to 85% of which are singletons, and roughly 2.8% rests with the top ten. The sequencing sample was made of PBMCs. These receptors all stem from a woman aged 25-40 years in good health and CMV-seronegative.

The chain links TRBV10-3 to TRBJ1-2; 9 nucleotides align to TRBD1. This CDR3 has 15 residues. Germline CDR1 and CDR2: ENHRY and SYGVKD. The V gene end was trimmed by 6 bases and the J gene end by 1 base; junction bases not matched to a gene: 6. Written as DNA, the CDR3 is TGTGCCATCAGAACAGGGGGCCTTATTAACTATGGCTACACCTTC. Its translation: CAIRTGGLINYGYTF.

The rearrangement links TRBV18 to TRBJ1-4; TRBD1 matches at 7 bases. The germline V gene has CDR1 KGHSH and CDR2 LQKENI. The CDR3 runs 13 residues. V shed 9 bases, J shed 4 bases, and the junction held 5 bases outside the gene matches. CDR3 loop: CASRRDSNEKLFF. The CDR3, as DNA: TGTGCCAGTCGCCGGGACAGTAATGAAAAACTGTTTTTT.

This clone was seen only a few times. The rearrangement uses TRBV30 and TRBJ1-1, with D possibly matching TRBD1 (6 bases). Germline CDR1 GTSNPN, CDR2 SVGIG (reference sequence). The CDR3 runs 12 residues. Trimming pared 2 bases from V and 6 bases from J, leaving 10 bases between. The chain's CDR3 is CAWSPGGPEAFF. The CDR3 DNA sequence: TGTGCCTGGAGTCCGGGGGGCCCTGAAGCTTTCTTT.

The rearrangement joins TRBV28 to TRBJ2-7; D unresolved. The germline CDR1 and CDR2 sequences are MDHEN and SYDVKM. This CDR3 region has 12 residues. Trimming removed 1 base at V and 6 bases at J, with 7 bases between. DNA of the CDR3: TGTGCCAGCAGTTTATCCCTAGGCGAGCAGTACTTC. Translating it yields CASSLSLGEQYF.

The chain couples TRBV5-4 to TRBJ1-2, with unresolved D. Trimming pared 3 bases from V and 6 bases from J, leaving 15 bases between. This CDR3 is 14 amino acids long. The germline CDR1 and CDR2 sequences are SGHNT and YYREEE (reference sequence). This CDR3 reads CASSWRLEKDGYTF. The DNA for the CDR3 is TGTGCCAGCAGCTGGCGGCTTGAGAAGGATGGCTACACCTTC.

This chain's CDR3 is CASSEGSGTPNEQFF. The CDR3 bases are TGTGCCAGCAGTGAGGGTAGCGGGACTCCCAATGAGCAGTTCTTC. The V call is TRBV25-1, the J call TRBJ2-1; 8 bases fit TRBD2. The CDR3 covers 15 residues. J lost 6 bases, V lost 3 bases, and 7 bases had no gene match. Germline lookup yields CDR1 MGHDK and CDR2 SYGVNS.

The V and J genes are TRBV15 and TRBJ2-1, with 8 bases that match TRBD1. Germline V gives CDR1 LNHNV, CDR2 YYDKDF (reference sequence). Germline trimming cut 0 bases from V and 1 base from J; bases unmatched to any gene: 8. The CDR3 is 18 residues long. CDR3 in amino acids: CATSRDPQGAGSYNEQFF. The CDR3, as DNA: TGTGCCACCAGCAGAGATCCCCAGGGGGCCGGGTCCTACAATGAGCAGTTCTTC.

The chain couples TRBV19 to TRBJ2-7, with 9 bases that match TRBD1. After removal of 5 bases from V and 5 bases from J, the junction contained 10 bases not matched to a gene. Germline-derived CDR1 and CDR2 are LNHDA and SQIVND (reference sequence). The CDR3 sequence is 15 residues long. CDR3 bases: TGTGCCAGTAGTCGACTACAGGGGGCGATGGACGAGCAGTACTTC. It yields the protein CASSRLQGAMDEQYF.

The J gene is TRBJ1-2, the V gene TRBV2; tentative D call: TRBD1 (5 bases). V lost 5 bases to trimming and J lost 6 bases, with 16 bases between them. The CDR3 sequence is 14 residues long. Germline assignment: CDR1 SNHLY and CDR2 FYNNEI. The DNA for the CDR3 is TGTGCCAGCAGTCGGGGGGTCACGGCCGATGGCTACACCTTC. Amino acid sequence: CASSRGVTADGYTF.

This clone has only a few counts. The chain combines TRBV2 with TRBJ1-1; the match to TRBD1 covers 7 bases. This CDR3 has 14 amino acids. Germline trimming cut 4 bases from V and 1 base from J; bases unmatched to any gene: 3. Germline V gene data show CDR1 as SNHLY and CDR2 as FYNNEI. The CDR3 sequence: CASSGDRANTEAFF. For the CDR3, the DNA is TGTGCCAGCAGTGGAGACAGGGCGAACACTGAAGCTTTCTTT. Full variable domain (missing parts from reference TRBV2 and TRBJ1-1): EPEVTQTPSHQVTQMGQEVILRCVPISNHLYFYWYRQILGQKVEFLVSFYNNEISEKSEIFDDQFSVERPDGSNFTLKIRSTKLEDSAMYFCASSGDRANTEAFFGQGTRLTVV.

This rearrangement joins TRBV9 to TRBJ2-2; 12 nucleotides match TRBD1. V lost 4 bases, J lost 6 bases, and 7 bases stayed unmatched. The V gene's germline CDR1 is SGDLS and CDR2 YYNGEE. CDR3 length: 16 residues. The CDR3 DNA follows: TGTGCCAGCAGCTCAGGGACAGGGGGCGCCTCCGGGGAGCTGTTTTTT. Translation: CASSSGTGGASGELFF.

The J gene is TRBJ2-5, the V gene TRBV27; 9 bases are a match to TRBD1. From germline, CDR1 is MNHEY and CDR2 SMNVEV (reference sequence). Unmatched junction bases numbered 8, after V lost 4 bases and J lost 5 bases. The CDR3 is 15 amino acids. The CDR3: CASSSYRGRVETQYF. The CDR3 coding sequence is TGTGCCAGCAGTTCTTACAGGGGGCGCGTGGAGACCCAGTACTTC.

V is TRBV5-1 and J is TRBJ2-2, with TRBD1 matching 9 bases. The CDR3 sequence is 15 residues long. The ends lost 6 bases at V and 2 bases at J; junction bases unmatched: 5. CDR1 and CDR2 (germline): SGHRS, YFSETQ. The CDR3 loop reads CASKRTGDNTGELFF. CDR3 nucleotides: TGCGCCAGCAAGAGGACAGGGGACAACACCGGGGAGCTGTTTTTT.

The chain couples TRBV2 to TRBJ2-7; 7 bases align to TRBD1. CDR1 is SNHLY, CDR2 FYNNEI, per germline. The CDR3 loop spans 13 amino acids. The V segment lost 7 bases and the J segment 2 bases; nucleotides outside the gene matches: 5. The CDR3 DNA sequence: TGTGCCAGCACCGGGACAGAAGCCTACGAGCAGTACTTC. It codes for CASTGTEAYEQYF.

The genes are TRBV6-1 and TRBJ1-5; D call uncertain. V dropped 8 bases and J dropped 3 bases, with 5 bases sitting between them. The CDR3 length is 11 residues. Germline V gene data show CDR1 as MNHNS and CDR2 as SASEGT. Here the CDR3 reads CASSFNQPQHF. The CDR3 bases are TGTGCCAGCTCTTTCAATCAGCCCCAGCATTTT.

CDR3 amino acids: CASLGSGRGTGELFF. DNA of the CDR3: TGTGCCTCACTAGGTAGCGGGAGAGGTACCGGGGAGCTGTTTTTT. J is TRBJ2-2 and V is TRBV30; 9 nucleotides match TRBD2. Germline trimming cut 7 bases from V and 5 bases from J; bases unmatched to any gene: 11. The CDR3 has 15 amino acids. In germline, CDR1 is GTSNPN, CDR2 SVGIG (reference sequence).

V is TRBV30 and J is TRBJ2-7; 8 nucleotides align to TRBD2. The length of the CDR3 is 16 residues. Trimming removed 2 bases from V and 6 bases from J; junction bases left unmatched: 15. The germline V gene encodes CDR1 GTSNPN and CDR2 SVGIG (reference sequence). CDR3 sequence reads: CAWSLFAGGGVGEQYF. CDR3 DNA: TGTGCCTGGAGTCTCTTTGCGGGAGGAGGTGTCGGCGAGCAGTACTTC.

This chain uses TRBV9 with TRBJ1-2; the match to TRBD1 covers 7 bases. Germline CDR1 and CDR2: SGDLS and YYNGEE. The V segment lost 4 bases and the J segment 7 bases; nucleotides outside the gene matches: 10. This CDR3 contains 14 residues. The CDR3 nucleotides read TGTGCCAGCAGCCCCCAGGGGGAGGTTGGTGGCTACACCTTC. Translation gives CASSPQGEVGGYTF.

This clone was seen only a few times. The chain links TRBV5-1 to TRBJ1-1, with D possibly being TRBD1 (5 bases). Germline V gene data show CDR1 as SGHRS and CDR2 as YFSETQ. The ends were cut back, 4 bases at V and 1 base at J, with 11 bases in the middle. The CDR3 length is 14 residues. CDR3 in amino acids: CASSPDTSNTEAFF. For the CDR3, the DNA is TGCGCCAGCAGCCCGGACACTTCGAACACTGAAGCTTTCTTT.

The genes are TRBV5-1 and TRBJ1-6, with D unclear. Trimming took 2 bases from V and 9 from J, leaving 12 bases between them. Germline V lookup: CDR1 SGHRS, CDR2 YFSETQ. This CDR3 is 14 amino acids long. The CDR3 nucleotides read TGCGCCAGCAGCTTTGAAACGGCGGTTTCACCCCTCCACTTT. Encoded protein: CASSFETAVSPLHF.

This chain links TRBV7-2 with TRBJ2-5; D perhaps matches TRBD2 (6 bases). The CDR3 extends over 14 amino acids. Germline-derived CDR1 and CDR2 are SGHTA and FQGNSA. Trimming took off 2 bases at V and 5 bases at J, with 12 bases between the two ends. For the CDR3, the DNA is TGTGCCAGCAGCTTAAGGCGGGAAGCCGAGACCCAGTACTTC. This gives the protein CASSLRREAETQYF.

The chain is built from TRBV7-2 and TRBJ1-4, with D uncertain. V lost 2 bases and J lost 7, with 11 bases in between. The CDR3 runs 14 residues. CDR1 and CDR2 from the germline V gene are SGHTA and FQGNSA. The CDR3 spells CASSLNGDGEKLFF. CDR3 in DNA: TGTGCCAGCAGCTTAAACGGGGATGGTGAAAAACTGTTTTTT.